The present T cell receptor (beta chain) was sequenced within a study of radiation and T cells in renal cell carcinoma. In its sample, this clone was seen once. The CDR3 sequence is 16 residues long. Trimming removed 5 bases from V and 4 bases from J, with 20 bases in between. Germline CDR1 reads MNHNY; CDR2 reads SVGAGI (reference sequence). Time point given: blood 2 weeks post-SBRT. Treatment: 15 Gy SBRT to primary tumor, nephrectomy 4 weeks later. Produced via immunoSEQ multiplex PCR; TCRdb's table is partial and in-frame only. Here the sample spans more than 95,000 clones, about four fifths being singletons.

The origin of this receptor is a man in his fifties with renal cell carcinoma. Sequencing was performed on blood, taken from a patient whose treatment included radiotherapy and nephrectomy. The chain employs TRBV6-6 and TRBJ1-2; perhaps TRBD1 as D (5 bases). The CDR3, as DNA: TGTGCCAGCAGTCCTGGGGCAGGTGGGAAGACCTATGGCTACACCTTC. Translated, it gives CASSPGAGGKTYGYTF.